This T cell receptor (beta chain) was sequenced for a study of regulatory T cells in long-lasting Graves disease. Study findings and constraints: Whereas new patients shared 900 to 1,000 public clonotypes, persistent patients shared more, at under 3,500. Newly diagnosed Graves' patients exceeded persistent ones in TCR diversity.

Germline CDR1 reads KGHSH; CDR2 reads LQKENI. Trimming took 1 base from V and 3 from J, leaving 13 bases between them. The CDR3 totals 16 residues. TCR beta libraries were built with iRepertoire HTBI primers and Arm-PCR of CDR3 regions. Original handling: The study identified 62 TRBV and approximately 15 TRBJ segments across samples. TCRdb fed the multiplex PCR reads into MiXCR, producing one record per CDR3 protein. The V and J calls, along with clone size, are taken from TCRdb and not from the paper's own processing. In the table there are 300,000 to 350,000 distinct CDR3 sequences, around 19% of which are singletons. Time point described: persistent/refractory GD, antithyroid drugs over 5 years with positive TRAb. The authors made the TCR library using RNA they extracted from PBMCs. An endocrinology department located in Xi'an, China, was where the patients came from. This clonotype was recorded at least ten times. Antigen specificity is unknown.

This clonotype originated in a female donor with Graves disease. Sequenced material: peripheral blood mononuclear cells (PBMCs), taken when the disease was refractory, from a patient treated with antithyroid drugs. The chain combines TRBV18 with TRBJ2-4; D gene unclear. CDR3 DNA sequence: TGTGCCAGCTCACCACTATGGGCGCCGGGCAAAAACATTCAGTACTTC. It specifies CASSPLWAPGKNIQYF.